This T cell receptor beta chain was identified during a study of T cell responses to AZD1222 COVID-19 vaccine. Sequencing used immunoSEQ multiplex PCR; TCRdb keeps in-frame clones, though not all of them. In the table there are more than 100,000 clones, around nine tenths of which are singletons. Trimming pared 2 bases from V and 0 bases from J, leaving 11 bases between. The CDR3 is 16 amino acids. The germline V gene encodes CDR1 SGDLS and CDR2 YYNGEE. The sequences come from peripheral blood, collected on day 0 of AZD1222 vaccination. This clonotype originated in an adult in good health. V and J are TRBV9 and TRBJ2-2; D call uncertain. The CDR3 sequence: CASSVMVVANTGELFF. The CDR3, as DNA: TGTGCCAGCAGCGTCATGGTGGTAGCGAACACCGGGGAGCTGTTTTTT.